This T cell receptor (beta chain) was sequenced in a study of blood T cells in healthy people across ages. Study-level points and caveats: It was held that the diversity estimates obtained from one million T cells were underestimates.

With a J-beta primer mix and a sample-barcoded 5' primer, a second PCR ran roughly 7 to 11 cycles. TCRdb independently ran MiXCR on the 5' RACE reads; one entry per CDR3 protein. The sample shows over 600,000 distinct CDR3 sequences, about 61% of them seen only once. A note on this clonotype: What it recognizes is unknown.

The germline V gene has CDR1 MNHEY and CDR2 SVGEGT. The CDR3 totals 20 residues. The J segment lost 3 bases and the V segment lost 3 bases, leaving 15 bases of the junction unmatched. This chain links TRBV6-2 or TRBV6-3 with TRBJ2-5; 14 bases are a match to TRBD2. Sequencing used blood. This clonotype was sampled from a man aged 35 to 55 in good health. The CDR3 reads CASSYPLPRLAGGIKETQYF. The CDR3 region has the DNA TGTGCCAGCAGTTATCCCTTGCCGCGACTAGCGGGAGGGATAAAAGAGACCCAGTACTTC.